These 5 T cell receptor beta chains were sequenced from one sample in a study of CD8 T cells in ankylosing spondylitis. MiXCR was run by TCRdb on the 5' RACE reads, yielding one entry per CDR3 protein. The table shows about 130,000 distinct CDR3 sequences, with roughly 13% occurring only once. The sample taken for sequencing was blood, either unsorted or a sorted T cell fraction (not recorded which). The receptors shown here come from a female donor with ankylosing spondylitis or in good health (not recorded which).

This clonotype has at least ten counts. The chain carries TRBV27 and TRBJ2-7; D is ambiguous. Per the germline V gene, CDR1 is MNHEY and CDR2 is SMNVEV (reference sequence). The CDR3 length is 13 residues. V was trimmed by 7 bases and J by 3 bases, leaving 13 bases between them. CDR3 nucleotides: TGTGCCAGCACCTCCGACCCGAACTACGAGCAGTACTTC. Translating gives CASTSDPNYEQYF.

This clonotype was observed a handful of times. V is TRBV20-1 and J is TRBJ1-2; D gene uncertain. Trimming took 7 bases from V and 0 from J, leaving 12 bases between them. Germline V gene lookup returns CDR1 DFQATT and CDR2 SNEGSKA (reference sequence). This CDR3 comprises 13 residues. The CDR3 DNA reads TGCAGTGTTCACGAGCTGGCTAACTATGGCTACACCTTC. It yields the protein CSVHELANYGYTF.

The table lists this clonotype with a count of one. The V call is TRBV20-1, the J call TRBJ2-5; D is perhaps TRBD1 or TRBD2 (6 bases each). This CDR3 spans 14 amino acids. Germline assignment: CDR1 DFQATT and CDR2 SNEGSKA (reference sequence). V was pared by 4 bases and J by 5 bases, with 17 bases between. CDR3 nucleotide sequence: TGCAGTGCTACCCCTAGGTCGGGGGCGGAGACCCAGTACTTC. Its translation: CSATPRSGAETQYF.

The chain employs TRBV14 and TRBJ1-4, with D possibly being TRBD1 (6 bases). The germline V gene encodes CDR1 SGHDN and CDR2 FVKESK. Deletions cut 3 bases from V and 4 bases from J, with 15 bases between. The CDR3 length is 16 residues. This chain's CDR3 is CASSQPGQKDNEKLFF. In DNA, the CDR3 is TGTGCCAGCAGCCAGCCCGGACAGAAAGATAATGAAAAACTGTTTTTT.

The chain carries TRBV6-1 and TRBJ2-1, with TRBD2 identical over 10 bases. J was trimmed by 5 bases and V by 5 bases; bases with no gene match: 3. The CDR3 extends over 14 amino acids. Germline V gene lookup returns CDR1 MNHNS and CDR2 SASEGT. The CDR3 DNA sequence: TGTGCCAGCAGTCAGCGGGGGGGGAACAATGAGCAGTTCTTC. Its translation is CASSQRGGNNEQFF.